The present T cell receptor beta chain was sequenced within a study of shared clonotypes between healthy human individuals. Concerning this clone itself: Being one base from a much bigger clone, this may be a read error. Other DNA sequences from this sample encode an identical CDR3 as well.

Per germline, CDR1 SGHAT and CDR2 FQNNGV. Trimming left V 4 bases short and J 3 bases short, with 9 bases between. The CDR3 length is 13 residues. Sorted-subset replicate PCRs used 150 to 200 ng of genomic DNA. This amount corresponded to approximately 30,000 T cell genomes. Profiled with immunoSEQ multiplex PCR; TCRdb holds only in-frame clones, not every one. The sample has hundreds of thousands of clones, roughly 70% seen once. V and J are TRBV11-2 and TRBJ1-1; TRBD1 might be the D (6 bases). The sequenced sample was memory CD4+ T cells sorted from blood. Subset noted: CD45RA-negative fraction. This clonotype originated in a woman aged 30 to 39 in good health. CDR3 DNA: TGTGCCAGCAGCTCACAGGGAGACACTGAAGCTTTCTTT. This translates into CASSSQGDTEAFF.